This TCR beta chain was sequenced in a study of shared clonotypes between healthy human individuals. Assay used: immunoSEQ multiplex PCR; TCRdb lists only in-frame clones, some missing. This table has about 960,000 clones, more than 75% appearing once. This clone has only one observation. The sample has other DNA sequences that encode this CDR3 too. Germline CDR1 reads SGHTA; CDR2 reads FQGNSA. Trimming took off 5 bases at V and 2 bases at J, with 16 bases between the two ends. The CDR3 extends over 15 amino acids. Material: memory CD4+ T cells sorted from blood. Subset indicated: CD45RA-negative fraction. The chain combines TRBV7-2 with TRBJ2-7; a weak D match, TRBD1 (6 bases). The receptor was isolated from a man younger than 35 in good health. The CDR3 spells CASSPGAGATYEQYF. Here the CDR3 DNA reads TGTGCCAGCAGCCCCGGAGCAGGGGCGACCTACGAGCAGTACTTC.